One and the same sample provided the 27 T cell receptor beta chains below, sequenced in a study of spatial heterogeneity in lung cancer. Time point specified: blood at routine non-recurrence follow-up after resection. TCRs were sequenced from unsorted whole RNA of tumor, nontumor lung or PBMC. TCRdb reprocessed the 5' RACE reads with MiXCR, giving one entry per CDR3 protein. The profile shows some 120,000 distinct CDR3 sequences, roughly an eighth of them singletons. This specimen was PBMCs, taken at follow-up. These receptors were collected from a male donor with early-stage non-small cell lung cancer.

This clonotype was recorded only once. This chain links TRBV12-3 or TRBV12-4 with TRBJ2-7, with D unresolved. The CDR3 sequence is 11 residues long. V shed 10 bases and J shed 5 bases, with 12 bases lying between them. CDR3 in DNA: TGTGCCACCAGCTTAGGAAACGAGCAGTACTTC. Encoded protein: CATSLGNEQYF.

This clonotype was picked up many times. The chain combines TRBV5-1 with TRBJ2-7; a possible D gene is TRBD2 (5 bases). V was shortened by 3 bases and J by 4 bases, with 14 bases between the two germline ends. The CDR3 totals 14 residues. Germline V CDR1 and CDR2: SGHRS, YFSETQ. The DNA of the CDR3 is TGCGCCAGCAGCTCGGAACCGGGGAGATACGAGCAGTACTTC. Translation: CASSSEPGRYEQYF.

Comments on this clonotype: One end of the junction does not line up with germline, which may come from a read error. V usage is TRBV5-1 and J usage is TRBJ1-1; no definite D call. CDR3 length: 15 amino acids. Germline lookup yields CDR1 SGHRS and CDR2 YFSETQ. Here the CDR3 reads CASSSFGGLNTEAFF. CDR3 nucleotides: TGCGCCAGCAGCTCCTTTGGCGGCTTGAATACTGAAGCTTTCTTT. Drawing the rest from reference TRBV5-1 and TRBJ1-1, the complete variable domain is KAGVTQTPRYLIKTRGQQVTLSCSPISGHRSVSWYQQTPGQGLQFLFEYFSETQRNKGNFPGRFSGRQFSNSRSEMNVSTLELGDSALYLCASSSFGGLNTEAFFGQGTRLTVV.

This clonotype has only a few counts. The CDR3 reads CASSQREGAVTEAFF. The CDR3 DNA reads TGCGCCAGCAGCCAAAGGGAAGGTGCAGTCACTGAAGCTTTCTTT. The chain combines TRBV4-1 with TRBJ1-1; D is unclear. The V gene's germline CDR1 is MGHRA and CDR2 YSYEKL. CDR3 length: 15 amino acids. Trimming removed 2 bases at V and 4 bases at J, with 14 bases between.

This clonotype was seen many times. The gene calls are TRBV7-2 and TRBJ2-6; 7 nucleotides agree with TRBD1. Per germline, CDR1 SGHTA and CDR2 FQGNSA. J was trimmed by 2 bases and V by 7 bases; bases with no gene match: 5. The CDR3 spans 15 residues. This CDR3 is CASIIDRAGANVLTF. CDR3 DNA: TGTGCCAGCATCATCGACAGGGCTGGGGCCAACGTCCTGACTTTC.

V gene TRBV12-3 or TRBV12-4 combines with J gene TRBJ1-6; unclear D gene. The CDR3 runs 15 residues. V was clipped by 5 bases and J by 2 bases, with 10 bases between them. In DNA, the CDR3 is TGTGCCAGCAGTCCCGGTTTTGCCTATAATTCACCCCTCCACTTT. Translated, it gives CASSPGFAYNSPLHF.

CDR3 bases: TGTGCCAGCAGTTTTCTGCGCGGGGGGAATTCACCCCTCCACTTT. Residues: CASSFLRGGNSPLHF. The rearrangement uses TRBV28 and TRBJ1-6; TRBD1 might be the D (5 bases). V gave up 3 bases and J gave up 7 bases, with 13 bases separating them. CDR1 and CDR2 from the germline V gene are MDHEN and SYDVKM. This CDR3 has 15 residues.

Ten or more counts support this clonotype. The rearrangement uses TRBV12-3 or TRBV12-4 and TRBJ1-1, with TRBD1 as a possible D gene (6 bases). V was trimmed by 3 bases and J by 9 bases, leaving 11 bases between them. The CDR3 consists of 12 residues. The CDR3 sequence: CASSFGGGQAFF. The CDR3 bases are TGTGCCAGCAGTTTTGGAGGGGGTCAAGCTTTCTTT.

The chain links TRBV7-2 to TRBJ2-1; D not resolved. The V gene lost 8 bases and the J gene lost 2 bases, with 19 bases spanning the gap. The CDR3 runs to 16 residues. Germline CDR1 and CDR2: SGHTA and FQGNSA. In nucleotides, the CDR3 is TGTGCCAGCGTAAAGGGCCGGTGGGTTCCCTACAATGAGCAGTTCTTC. Translated, it gives CASVKGRWVPYNEQFF.

This clonotype was detected many times. The V gene is TRBV29-1, the J gene TRBJ1-1; 7 bases match TRBD1. V gave up 0 bases and J gave up 4 bases; unmatched junction bases: 14. Germline V gives CDR1 SQVTM, CDR2 ANQGSEA. CDR3 size: 17 residues. The CDR3 sequence is CSVEDLTGSKSSTEAFF. The CDR3 DNA reads TGCAGCGTTGAAGATTTGACAGGGTCAAAGTCTAGCACTGAAGCTTTCTTT.

The chain has TRBV12-3 or TRBV12-4 and TRBJ1-2; tentative D call: TRBD1 (6 bases). The V and J ends lost 5 bases and 11 bases respectively, with 21 bases between them. The CDR3 extends over 14 amino acids. CDR3: CASSPLGDRRGYTF. DNA for the CDR3: TGTGCCAGCAGTCCTTTAGGAGACAGGAGAGGGTACACCTTC.

The V and J genes are TRBV12-3 or TRBV12-4 and TRBJ1-5; D may be TRBD1 (6 bases). The V gene lost 7 bases and the J gene lost 5 bases, with 15 bases spanning the gap. This CDR3 is built from 14 residues. The CDR3 nucleotides are TGTGCCAGCACCCGCGACAGGAGCCATCAGCCCCAGCATTTT. Translated, it gives CASTRDRSHQPQHF.

This clonotype was counted between two and nine times. The V gene is TRBV20-1, the J gene TRBJ1-6, with TRBD1 as a possible D gene (6 bases). The V gene's germline CDR1 is DFQATT and CDR2 SNEGSKA (reference sequence). The CDR3 extends over 14 amino acids. With 3 bases removed from V and 8 bases from J, the gap between germline ends came to 14 bases. The DNA of the CDR3 is TGCAGTGCTAGGGAATGGTCAGGGGATTCACCCCTCCACTTT. This encodes CSAREWSGDSPLHF.

This clonotype was counted many times. The V call is TRBV20-1, the J call TRBJ2-7, with 7 bases identical to TRBD1. Germline V lookup: CDR1 DFQATT, CDR2 SNEGSKA (reference sequence). V was clipped by 3 bases and J by 2 bases; unmatched bases: 7. The CDR3 is made up of 14 amino acids. The CDR3 region has the DNA TGCAGTGCTAGGTTGACAGGGCGTCCCTACGAGCAGTACTTC. Amino acid sequence: CSARLTGRPYEQYF.

This clonotype was recorded a few times. The gene calls are TRBV12-3 or TRBV12-4 and TRBJ2-5; no reliable D call. This CDR3 has 13 residues. The V end was cut by 3 bases, the J end by 4 bases, with 9 bases between. The CDR3 reads CASSFRALETQYF. CDR3 DNA: TGTGCCAGCAGTTTTAGGGCGTTAGAGACCCAGTACTTC.

The table lists this clonotype with a few counts. The chain links TRBV24-1 to TRBJ2-2; 9 bases agree with TRBD1. The CDR3 totals 16 residues. The germline V gene encodes CDR1 KGHDR and CDR2 SFDVKD. V was pared by 5 bases and J by 6 bases, with 9 bases of the junction left unmatched. The CDR3 region is CATSVPGQGNSGELFF. The CDR3 region has the DNA TGTGCCACCAGTGTCCCGGGACAGGGAAATTCCGGGGAGCTGTTTTTT.

In its sample, this clonotype was seen many times. The CDR3 nucleotides read TGTGCCAGCAGCTTACAAGCGGGGGGCTACGAGCAGTACTTC. This encodes CASSLQAGGYEQYF. This chain joins TRBV7-3 and TRBJ2-7; 9 positions match TRBD2. The V segment lost 2 bases and the J segment 3 bases; nucleotides outside the gene matches: 2. From germline, CDR1 is SGHTA and CDR2 FQGTGA. The CDR3 runs to 14 residues. Supplemented by reference TRBV7-3 and TRBJ2-7, the full variable domain reads GAGVSQTPSNKVTEKGKYVELRCDPISGHTALYWYRQSLGQGPEFLIYFQGTGAADDSGLPNDRFFAVRPEGSVSTLKIQRTERGDSAVYLCASSLQAGGYEQYFGPGTRLTVT.

The chain uses TRBV20-1 and TRBJ2-7; D is possibly TRBD2 (5 bases). This CDR3 comprises 16 residues. Germline loops: CDR1 DFQATT, CDR2 SNEGSKA (reference sequence). V lost 2 bases, J lost 0 bases, and 17 bases lay in between. CDR3 sequence: CSARSRSRGSSYEQYF. For the CDR3, the DNA is TGCAGTGCTAGATCGCGATCTCGGGGAAGCTCCTACGAGCAGTACTTC.

The chain is built from TRBV30 and TRBJ2-5, with TRBD1 matching 10 bases. Trimming cost V 2 bases and J 5 bases; bases outside gene matches: 5. The CDR3 contains 14 residues. Per germline, CDR1 GTSNPN and CDR2 SVGIG (reference sequence). The CDR3 DNA reads TGTGCCTGGAGTCGACAGGGGGCGCGTGAGACCCAGTACTTC. This sequence encodes CAWSRQGARETQYF.

In its sample, this clonotype was seen many times. The chain recombines TRBV6-2 or TRBV6-3 with TRBJ1-2; TRBD1 matches 7 bases. The trim removed 6 bases at V and 6 bases at J, leaving 13 bases unmatched. The CDR3 sequence is 15 residues long. The germline V gene has CDR1 MNHEY and CDR2 SVGEGT. CDR3 sequence: CASSYQMTGRNGYTF. CDR3 nucleotides: TGTGCCAGCAGCTACCAAATGACAGGGAGGAATGGCTACACCTTC.

The CDR3 loop reads CASSTTGISNSPLHF. The CDR3 nucleotides are TGTGCCAGCAGTACGACAGGGATTAGTAATTCACCCCTCCACTTT. The rearrangement uses TRBV28 and TRBJ1-6; 7 bases line up with TRBD1. The germline V gene encodes CDR1 MDHEN and CDR2 SYDVKM. The length of the CDR3 is 15 residues. V gave up 5 bases and J gave up 6 bases; unmatched junction bases: 7. The full variable domain, completed using reference TRBV28 and TRBJ1-6, is DVKVTQSSRYLVKRTGEKVFLECVQDMDHENMFWYRQDPGLGLRLIYFSYDVKMKEKGDIPEGYSVSREKKERFSLILESASTNQTSMYLCASSTTGISNSPLHFGNGTRLTVT.

The chain has TRBV2 and TRBJ1-1; D gene uncertain. The CDR3 is 13 amino acids. CDR1 and CDR2 from the germline V gene are SNHLY and FYNNEI. Trimming removed 7 bases at V and 1 base at J, with 10 bases between. CDR3 DNA: TGTGCCAGCACCGAAGGCGAGAACACTGAAGCTTTCTTT. Its translation is CASTEGENTEAFF.

Many counts were recorded for this clonotype. The rearrangement uses TRBV5-1 and TRBJ2-1, with D perhaps matching TRBD1 (6 bases). The germline gives CDR1 SGHRS, CDR2 YFSETQ. Trimming shortened V by 0 bases and J by 1 base, and 20 bases separated the two germline ends. The CDR3 totals 19 residues. Here the CDR3 reads CASSLAGTTGINSYNEQFF. The CDR3 DNA is TGCGCCAGCAGCTTGGCCGGAACTACAGGGATTAATTCCTACAATGAGCAGTTCTTC.

This clonotype was counted between two and nine times. In DNA, the CDR3 is TGTGCCAGCAGCTTAGTGACCACTGCGAAGCCTTTCTTT. It yields the protein CASSLVTTAKPFF. V usage is TRBV7-2 and J usage is TRBJ1-1; D gene uncertain. This CDR3 has 13 amino acids. Germline lookup yields CDR1 SGHTA and CDR2 FQGNSA. Trimming removed 1 base from V and 12 bases from J, with 15 bases in between.

This clonotype was seen at least ten times. The CDR3 DNA reads as TGTGCCATCAGTGACAGGGTGAACACTGAAGCTTTCTTT. It is translated as CAISDRVNTEAFF. The rearrangement joins TRBV10-3 to TRBJ1-1, with D tentatively TRBD1 (5 bases). V was trimmed by 3 bases and J by 0 bases, leaving 5 bases between them. CDR1 is ENHRY and CDR2 is SYGVKD in the germline V gene. The CDR3 loop spans 13 amino acids.

This clonotype was found many times. The chain couples TRBV24-1 to TRBJ1-1; 8 nucleotides match TRBD1. V trimming: 7 bases; J trimming: 1 base; junction bases outside the gene matches: 1. Germline V gene sequence: CDR1 KGHDR, CDR2 SFDVKD. The CDR3 sequence is 13 residues long. CDR3 sequence: CATRGQGNTEAFF. CDR3 in DNA: TGTGCCACCAGAGGACAGGGGAACACTGAAGCTTTCTTT.

In this sample, this clonotype turned up a few times. The rearrangement links TRBV27 to TRBJ2-6; no firm D call. Germline-derived CDR1 and CDR2 are MNHEY and SMNVEV (reference sequence). The CDR3 is 13 residues long. Trimming shortened V by 0 bases and J by 10 bases, and 7 bases separated the two germline ends. CDR3 DNA sequence: TGTGCCAGCAGTTTATCGGTTTTTAACGTCCTGACTTTC. Protein sequence: CASSLSVFNVLTF.